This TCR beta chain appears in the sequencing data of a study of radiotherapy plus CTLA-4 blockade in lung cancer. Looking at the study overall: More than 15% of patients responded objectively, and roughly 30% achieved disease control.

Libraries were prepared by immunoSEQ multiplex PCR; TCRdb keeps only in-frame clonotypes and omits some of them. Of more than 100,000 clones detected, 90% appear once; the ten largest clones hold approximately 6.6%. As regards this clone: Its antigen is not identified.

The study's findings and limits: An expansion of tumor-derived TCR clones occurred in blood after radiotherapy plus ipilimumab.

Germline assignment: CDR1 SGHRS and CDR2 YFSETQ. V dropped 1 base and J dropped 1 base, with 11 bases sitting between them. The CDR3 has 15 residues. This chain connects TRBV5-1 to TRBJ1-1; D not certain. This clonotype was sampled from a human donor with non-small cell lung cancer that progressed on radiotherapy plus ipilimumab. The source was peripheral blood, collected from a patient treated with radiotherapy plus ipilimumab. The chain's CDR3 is CASSLRALRNTEAFF. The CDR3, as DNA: TGCGCCAGCAGCTTGAGGGCGTTAAGGAACACTGAAGCTTTCTTT.